Sequencing of this TCR beta chain was carried out in a study of T cell clones after liver transplantation (dated by TCRdb to between 2018 and 2021). The study in broad terms: The samples were obtained from ITN030ST, a randomized trial that attempted immunosuppression withdrawal within 2 years after liver transplantation. Three of the eight recipients were HCV-positive; the others were transplanted for non-autoimmune, non-viral indications. Donor-reactive T cell clones were identified by TCRbeta sequencing after a pre-transplant mixed lymphocyte reaction and then tracked in post-transplant blood. Of the 8 liver transplant recipients making up the studied cohort, 3 were classified as tolerant and 5 as non-tolerant. Subjects received no induction therapy and standard immunosuppression until randomization at 12-24 months post-transplant. Blood samples were collected pre-transplant, pre-randomization before withdrawal, and post-randomization after either full withdrawal or failed withdrawal. As an antigen-independent comparator for donor-reactive sequences, third party-reactive TCRbeta sequences were also identified from pre-transplant MLRs. Tolerance meant complete immunosuppression withdrawal for at least one year without liver enzymes rising beyond twice the upper limit of normal.

Using immunoSEQ, frozen genomic DNA was subjected to high-throughput TCRbeta CDR3 sequencing, a process that included PCR amplification, mapping, bias correction and internal controls. As for the original processing: Only productive rearrangements were retained, with each unique TCRbeta sequence defined by its CDR3 nucleotide sequence together with its V and J gene. For classification of a sequence as donor-reactive, at least 5-fold expansion in CFSE-low cells relative to unstimulated pre-transplant cells and a frequency of at least 0.01% were required. Per-subject minimum frequency thresholds, based on the lowest-template unstimulated sample, ensured at least 90% detection power. Jensen-Shannon divergence between the top 1000 TCRbeta sequences post- versus pre-transplant served as the measure of repertoire turnover. Two-sided Fisher's exact tests were used to test for changes in the detection of donor-reactive sequences. Here the immuneACCESS table is served through TCRdb, limited to in-frame sequences with V and J called. Missing clones are a known gap in these copies; in checked studies unresolved V genes cover under half, and the rest lacks a known reason. V and J calls and clone size are as listed in that table; D and trimming were resolved from the DNA. The sample table holds 55,000 to 75,000 clones, of which more than 85% were seen once. The ten largest clones capture approximately 0.96% of the sample.

Overall study results and their limits: Because of small, heterogeneous patient numbers and non-standardized post-transplant time points, the conclusions were only preliminary. In most of the 8 subjects, regardless of tolerance or HCV status, circulating donor-reactive CD4 TCRbeta sequences dropped significantly post-transplant. Because allograft tissue specimens were not available, migration of donor-reactive T cells into the graft, rather than deletion, may have occurred. Donor-reactive sequences declined more than third party-reactive ones, suggesting partial antigen-specific deletion unrelated to withdrawal success. Once repertoire turnover was taken into account, donor-reactive detection showed a significant reduction for CD4 in 7 of 8 subjects and for CD8 in 8 of 8. In a couple of subjects, low numbers of available donor cells limited the measurable donor-reactive repertoire.

Of note for this clone: Its antigen is still unknown. The record has no base qualities; no much larger clone is one base away.

Reading the germline V gene gives CDR1 SGHNT and CDR2 YENEEA. V is cut back by 4 bases and J by 2 bases, with 9 bases in the junction unmatched. From cysteine to phenylalanine, the CDR3 is 16 amino acids long. The read is trimmed to its CDR3 DNA, 48 bases read in frame from base 1. Unstimulated PBMCs, after thawing, were stained for CD3, CD4 and CD8 and then FACS-sorted into CD3+CD4+ and CD3+CD8+ populations. Randomization to immunosuppression withdrawal applied to every one of the 8 studied subjects. The Qiagen DNeasy Blood and Tissue Kit was used for isolation of genomic DNA. The TCR was taken from a human patient who received a liver transplant. After a transplant, not all T cells may be the patient's own; some may come from the graft donor. Rearrangement joined TRBV11-3 to TRBJ2-3; 7 nucleotides in the junction match TRBD1. The sequencing here drew on CD4+ T cells from blood, taken approximately 27 months after liver transplant. The sequenced DNA is TGTGCCAGCAGCTCCCCGACAGGGTTGGCCACAGATACGCAGTATTTT. Translated, it gives CASSSPTGLATDTQYF.